This T cell receptor (beta chain) is from a study of CD8+ T cells in alopecia areata. Documented treatment: oral pan-JAK inhibitor, 5-10 mg twice daily. Individuals with alopecia areata gave both lesional scalp punch biopsies and peripheral blood for collection. Germline assignment: CDR1 SQVTM and CDR2 ANQGSEA. V was shortened by 3 bases and J by 8 bases, with 14 bases between the two germline ends. This CDR3 is 13 amino acids long. TCR sequencing used cDNA made by reverse transcription of extracted RNA. The assay was immunoSEQ multiplex PCR, and TCRdb's table has in-frame clones only and misses some. The sample contains 95,000 to 150,000 clones, around 56% of which appear only once. This clone was observed a few times.

The specimen comprised CD4+ T cells sorted from blood, sampled at week 4, from a patient treated with tofacitinib. The genes are TRBV29-1 and TRBJ2-1; possibly TRBD2 for D (6 bases). The clonotype originates from a human donor with alopecia areata. Written as DNA, the CDR3 is TGCAGCGTTGACCCTCAGGGAGGTGATGAGCAGTTCTTC. Its translation is CSVDPQGGDEQFF.